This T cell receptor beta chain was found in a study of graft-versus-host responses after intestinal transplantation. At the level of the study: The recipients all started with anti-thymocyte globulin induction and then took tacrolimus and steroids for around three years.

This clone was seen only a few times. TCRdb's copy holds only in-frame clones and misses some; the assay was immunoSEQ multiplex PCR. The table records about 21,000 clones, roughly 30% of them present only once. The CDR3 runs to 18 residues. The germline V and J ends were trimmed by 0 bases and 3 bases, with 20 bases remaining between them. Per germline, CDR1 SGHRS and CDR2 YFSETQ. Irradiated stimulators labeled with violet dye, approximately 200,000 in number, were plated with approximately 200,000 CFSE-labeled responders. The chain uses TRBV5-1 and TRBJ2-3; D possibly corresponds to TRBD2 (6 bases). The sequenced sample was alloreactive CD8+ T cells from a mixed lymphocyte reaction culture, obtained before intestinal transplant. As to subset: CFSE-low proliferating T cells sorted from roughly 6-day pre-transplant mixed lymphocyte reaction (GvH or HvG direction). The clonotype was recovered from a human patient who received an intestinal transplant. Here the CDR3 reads CASSLAGVGGFGTDTQYF. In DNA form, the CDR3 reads TGCGCCAGCAGCTTGGCGGGGGTCGGGGGATTTGGGACAGATACGCAGTATTTT.